This T cell receptor beta chain was sequenced for a study of patients and donors after allogeneic stem cell transplantation. The ends were cut back, 3 bases at V and 10 bases at J, with 16 bases in the middle. Germline CDR1 is LGHDT and CDR2 is YNNKEL (reference sequence). CDR3 length equals 14 residues. TCRdb itself ran the RT-PCR reads through MiXCR, one entry per CDR3 protein. The repertoire holds around 150,000 distinct CDR3 sequences, with approximately 37% as singletons. The J gene is TRBJ1-5, the V gene TRBV3-1, with D perhaps matching TRBD1 (5 bases). The clonotype comes from a human donor who was either an allogeneic HSCT recipient or a stem cell or donor lymphocyte infusion donor (not recorded which). It is not recorded whose cells these are; they may come from a transplant donor. The sample consisted of blood, either unsorted or a sorted T cell fraction (not recorded which). For the CDR3, the DNA is TGTGCCAGCAGCCACCCTGGGGACGGGCAACCCCAGCATTTT. Protein product: CASSHPGDGQPQHF.